The rows below give T cell receptor beta chains drawn from one sample of a study of T cells in localized non-small cell lung cancer. This table comes from immunoSEQ multiplex PCR, and its TCRdb copy is limited to in-frame clones, with some not included. The table has roughly 2,400 clones, around 21% seen once; the top ten hold 18%. Source: lung tumor tissue, taken before any cancer treatment. These receptors were collected from a male donor at least 60 years old with stage I lung adenocarcinoma. The CDR3 runs from the conserved cysteine through the conserved F or W.

CDR3 protein: CASSQPGLAILNEQFF
J gene: TRBJ2-1
V gene: TRBV6-8

CDR3 protein: CASSLGLAVSVYNNEQFF
J gene: TRBJ2-1
V gene: TRBV11-3

CDR3 protein: CASSYSQKGELFF
J gene: TRBJ2-2
V gene: TRBV6-8

CDR3 protein: CAWSRAGAQEETQYF
J gene: TRBJ2-5
V gene: TRBV30

CDR3 protein: CASSPPNRASSYEQYF
J gene: TRBJ2-7
V gene: TRBV18

CDR3 protein: CASSWTGGRNEQFF
J gene: TRBJ2-1
V gene: TRBV19

CDR3 protein: CASSLGSQPQHF
J gene: TRBJ1-5
V gene: TRBV4-1

CDR3 protein: CASSPGQGNGYTF
J gene: TRBJ1-2
V gene: TRBV18

CDR3 protein: CASSGALLSYEQYF
J gene: TRBJ2-7
V gene: TRBV11-3

CDR3 protein: CASSPQGWNTEAFF
J gene: TRBJ1-1
V gene: TRBV14

CDR3 protein: CASSESGTHEQYF
J gene: TRBJ2-7
V gene: TRBV25-1

CDR3 protein: CASSMVGGRGTEAFF
J gene: TRBJ1-1
V gene: TRBV19

CDR3 protein: CAWSTRRSGGVETQYF
J gene: TRBJ2-5
V gene: TRBV30

CDR3 protein: CASSHTYEQYF
J gene: TRBJ2-7
V gene: TRBV14

CDR3 protein: CASSPSGGSFVETQYF
J gene: TRBJ2-5
V gene: TRBV11-3

CDR3 protein: CASSSPALEPQHF
J gene: TRBJ1-5
V gene: TRBV7-8

CDR3 protein: CASSISRTGNYGYTF
J gene: TRBJ1-2
V gene: TRBV19

CDR3 protein: CAWSPPGGTGHGYTF
J gene: TRBJ1-2
V gene: TRBV30

CDR3 protein: CASSTLGQGWIYEQYF
J gene: TRBJ2-7
V gene: TRBV28

CDR3 protein: CASSYGAASYF
J gene: TRBJ2-7
V gene: TRBV6-7

CDR3 protein: CASSGGPSGGPYEQYF
J gene: TRBJ2-7
V gene: TRBV11-3

CDR3 protein: CASSLLAGAGGELFF
J gene: TRBJ2-2
V gene: TRBV11-3

CDR3 protein: CASKWSGVTGMNTEAFF
J gene: TRBJ1-1
V gene: TRBV25-1

CDR3 protein: CASSGRLGDSGRSTDTQYF
J gene: TRBJ2-3
V gene: TRBV19

CDR3 protein: CASSARDSTNEQFF
J gene: TRBJ2-1
V gene: TRBV11-3

CDR3 protein: CSVNKPGTENYGYTF
J gene: TRBJ1-2
V gene: TRBV29-1

CDR3 protein: CASSNDRVYEQYF
J gene: TRBJ2-7
V gene: TRBV6-8

CDR3 protein: CASSSRTSSYNEQFF
J gene: TRBJ2-1
V gene: TRBV11-3

CDR3 protein: CASSSGWTDEKLFF
J gene: TRBJ1-4
V gene: TRBV6-8

CDR3 protein: CASSQLRKGVGEAFF
J gene: TRBJ1-1
V gene: TRBV14

CDR3 protein: CASSPTVESTEAFF
J gene: TRBJ1-1
V gene: TRBV18

CDR3 protein: CASSSGQGSTYEQYF
J gene: TRBJ2-7
V gene: TRBV18

CDR3 protein: CAISAGTGDYEQYF
J gene: TRBJ2-7
V gene: TRBV6-8

CDR3 protein: CSVLPEGGLYNEQFF
J gene: TRBJ2-1
V gene: TRBV29-1

CDR3 protein: CASSIPWDRDYGYTF
J gene: TRBJ1-2
V gene: TRBV19

CDR3 protein: CASSVEGSVTDTQYF
J gene: TRBJ2-3
V gene: TRBV9

CDR3 protein: CASGFINTEAFF
J gene: TRBJ1-1
V gene: TRBV12-5

CDR3 protein: CASSLIAGGLSEQFF
J gene: TRBJ2-1
V gene: TRBV11-3

CDR3 protein: CASSYRTGYGNQPQHF
J gene: TRBJ1-5
V gene: TRBV6-8

CDR3 protein: CAIRKRDTKFDTQYF
J gene: TRBJ2-3
V gene: TRBV6-8

CDR3 protein: CAWSSREDQPQHF
J gene: TRBJ1-5
V gene: TRBV30

CDR3 protein: CASSLAGPYNEQFF
J gene: TRBJ2-1
V gene: TRBV11-3

CDR3 protein: CASSPREASREKLFF
J gene: TRBJ1-4
V gene: TRBV28

CDR3 protein: CASSIRASAEQYF
J gene: TRBJ2-7
V gene: TRBV19

CDR3 protein: CASSLPRDSRPSTDTQYF
J gene: TRBJ2-3
V gene: TRBV11-3

CDR3 protein: CASSLVGDTEAFF
J gene: TRBJ1-1
V gene: TRBV23-1

CDR3 protein: CASSLGSGSGNTIYF
J gene: TRBJ1-3
V gene: TRBV11-3

CDR3 protein: CASSSTGLGYTF
J gene: TRBJ1-2
V gene: TRBV28

CDR3 protein: CASSYSPGWETQYF
J gene: TRBJ2-5
V gene: TRBV6-8

CDR3 protein: CSVEEMDLDTQYF
J gene: TRBJ2-3
V gene: TRBV29-1

CDR3 protein: CASSFGGGEKLFF
J gene: TRBJ1-4
V gene: TRBV7-2

CDR3 protein: CASSLNGGNYGYTF
J gene: TRBJ1-2
V gene: TRBV11-3

CDR3 protein: CASSLRLSYEQYF
J gene: TRBJ2-7
V gene: TRBV7-8

CDR3 protein: CASRTSGSPSYEQYF
J gene: TRBJ2-7
V gene: TRBV11-3

CDR3 protein: CASSRTSGGARVTQYF
J gene: TRBJ2-5
V gene: TRBV19

CDR3 protein: CASSANTVGEQYF
J gene: TRBJ2-7
V gene: TRBV10-2

CDR3 protein: CASSLGQYGTQYF
J gene: TRBJ2-5
V gene: TRBV7-1